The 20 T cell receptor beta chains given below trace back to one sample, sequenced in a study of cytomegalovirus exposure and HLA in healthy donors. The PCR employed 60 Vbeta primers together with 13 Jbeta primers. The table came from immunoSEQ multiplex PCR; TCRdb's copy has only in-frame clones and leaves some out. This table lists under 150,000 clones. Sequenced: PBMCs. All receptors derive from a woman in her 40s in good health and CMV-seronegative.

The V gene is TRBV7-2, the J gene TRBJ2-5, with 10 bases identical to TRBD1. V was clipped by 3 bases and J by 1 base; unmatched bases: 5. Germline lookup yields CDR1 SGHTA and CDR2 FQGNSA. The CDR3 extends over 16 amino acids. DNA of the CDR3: TGTGCCAGCAGCTTCCGGGACAGGGGATCCCAAGAGACCCAGTACTTC. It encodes CASSFRDRGSQETQYF.

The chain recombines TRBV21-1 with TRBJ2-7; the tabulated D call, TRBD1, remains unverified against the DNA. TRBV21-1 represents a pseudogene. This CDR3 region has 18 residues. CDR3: CASRKPPVEGALSYEQYV. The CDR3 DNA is TGTGCCAGCAGAAAACCCCCTGTTGAAGGGGCCCTTTCCTACGAGCAGTACGTC.

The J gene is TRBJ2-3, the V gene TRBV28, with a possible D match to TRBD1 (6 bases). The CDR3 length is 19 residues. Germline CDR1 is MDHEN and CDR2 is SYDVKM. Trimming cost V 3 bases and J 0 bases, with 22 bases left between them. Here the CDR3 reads CASSFGLGQGLSSTDTQYF. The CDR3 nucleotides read TGTGCCAGCAGTTTCGGGCTGGGGCAGGGGCTATCTAGCACAGATACGCAGTATTTT.

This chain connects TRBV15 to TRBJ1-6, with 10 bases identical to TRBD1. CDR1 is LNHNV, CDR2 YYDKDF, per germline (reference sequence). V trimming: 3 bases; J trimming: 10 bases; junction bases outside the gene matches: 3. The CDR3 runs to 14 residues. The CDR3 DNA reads TGTGCCACCAGCAGGGACAGGGGGGGCTCACCCCTCCACTTT. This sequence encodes CATSRDRGGSPLHF.

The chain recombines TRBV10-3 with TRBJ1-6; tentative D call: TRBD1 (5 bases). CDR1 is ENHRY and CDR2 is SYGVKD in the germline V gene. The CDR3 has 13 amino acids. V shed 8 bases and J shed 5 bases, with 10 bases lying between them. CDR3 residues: CAIRAGDNSPLHF. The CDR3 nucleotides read TGTGCCATCCGGGCGGGGGATAATTCACCCCTCCACTTT.

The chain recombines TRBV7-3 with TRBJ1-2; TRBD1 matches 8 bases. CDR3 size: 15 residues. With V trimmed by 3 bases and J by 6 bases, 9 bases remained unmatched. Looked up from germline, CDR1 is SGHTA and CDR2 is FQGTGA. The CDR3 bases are TGTGCCAGCAGCTTGAGACAGGGGCCTATCCATGGCTACACCTTC. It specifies CASSLRQGPIHGYTF.

The CDR3 coding sequence is TGTGCCAGCAGCTTAGGGGGACAGCCTGGAAACACCATATATTTT. Protein: CASSLGGQPGNTIYF. V gene TRBV7-6 combines with J gene TRBJ1-3; 7 bases align to TRBD1. The CDR3 is 15 residues long. Germline-derived CDR1 and CDR2 are SGHVS and FNYEAQ. V lost 1 base to trimming and J lost 2 bases; unmatched junction nucleotides: 2.

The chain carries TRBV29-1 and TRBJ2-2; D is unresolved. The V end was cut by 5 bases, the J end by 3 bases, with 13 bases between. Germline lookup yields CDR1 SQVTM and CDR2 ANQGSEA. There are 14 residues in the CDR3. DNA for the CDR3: TGCAGCGTTAAAAGTGACCGGGACACCGGGGAGCTGTTTTTT. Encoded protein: CSVKSDRDTGELFF.

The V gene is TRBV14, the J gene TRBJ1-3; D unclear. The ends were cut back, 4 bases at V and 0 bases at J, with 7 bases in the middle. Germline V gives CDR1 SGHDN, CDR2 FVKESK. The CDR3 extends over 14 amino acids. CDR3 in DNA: TGTGCCAGCAGCCTACATAACTCTGGAAACACCATATATTTT. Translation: CASSLHNSGNTIYF.

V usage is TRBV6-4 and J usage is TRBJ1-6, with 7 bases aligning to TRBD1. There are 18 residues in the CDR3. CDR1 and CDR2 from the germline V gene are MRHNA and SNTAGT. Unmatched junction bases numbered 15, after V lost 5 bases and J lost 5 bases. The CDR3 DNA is TGTGCCAGCAGTCTCGGCCGCCGGGACAGCATCCATAATTCACCCCTCCACTTT. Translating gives CASSLGRRDSIHNSPLHF.

The CDR3, as DNA: TGTGCCAGCAGCTTCCCCCGGGTGAGGACTGAAGCTTTCTTT. Translated: CASSFPRVRTEAFF. The V gene is TRBV7-2, the J gene TRBJ1-1; D is unresolved. CDR1 and CDR2 from the germline V gene are SGHTA and FQGNSA. CDR3 length: 14 residues. The germline V and J ends were trimmed by 3 bases and 5 bases, with 13 bases remaining between them.

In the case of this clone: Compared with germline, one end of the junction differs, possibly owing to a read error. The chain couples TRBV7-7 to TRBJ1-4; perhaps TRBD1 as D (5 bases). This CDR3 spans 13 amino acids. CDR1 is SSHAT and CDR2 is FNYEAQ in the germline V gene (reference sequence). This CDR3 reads CASSLDRREKLFF. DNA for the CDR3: TGTGCTAGCAGCTTAGACAGACGTGAAAAACTGTTTTTT. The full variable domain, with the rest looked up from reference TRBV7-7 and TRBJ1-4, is GAGVSQSPRYKVTKRGQDVTLRCDPISSHATLYWYQQALGQGPEFLTYFNYEAQPDKSGLPSDRFSAERPEGSISTLTIQRTEQRDSAMYRCASSLDRREKLFFGSGTQLSVL.

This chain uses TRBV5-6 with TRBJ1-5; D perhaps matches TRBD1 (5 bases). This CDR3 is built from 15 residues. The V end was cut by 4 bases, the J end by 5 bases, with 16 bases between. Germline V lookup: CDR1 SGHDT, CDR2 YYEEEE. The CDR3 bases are TGTGCCAGCAGCGATTACAGGTCGCAGTATCAGCCCCAGCATTTT. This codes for CASSDYRSQYQPQHF. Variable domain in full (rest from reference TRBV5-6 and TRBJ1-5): DAGVTQSPTHLIKTRGQQVTLRCSPKSGHDTVSWYQQALGQGPQFIFQYYEEEERQRGNFPDRFSGHQFPNYSSELNVNALLLGDSALYLCASSDYRSQYQPQHFGDGTRLSIL.

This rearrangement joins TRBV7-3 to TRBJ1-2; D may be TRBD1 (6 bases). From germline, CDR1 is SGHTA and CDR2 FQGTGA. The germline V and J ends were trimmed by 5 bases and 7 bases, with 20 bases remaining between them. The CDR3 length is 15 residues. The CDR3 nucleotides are TGTGCCAGCAGCGCAAACGCAGGGGCCACCGGTGGCTACACCTTC. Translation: CASSANAGATGGYTF.

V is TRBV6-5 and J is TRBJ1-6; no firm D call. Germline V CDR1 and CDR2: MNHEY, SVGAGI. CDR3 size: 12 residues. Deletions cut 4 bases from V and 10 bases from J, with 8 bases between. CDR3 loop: CASSSEGSPLHF. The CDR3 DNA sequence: TGTGCCAGCAGTTCCGAGGGATCACCCCTCCACTTT.

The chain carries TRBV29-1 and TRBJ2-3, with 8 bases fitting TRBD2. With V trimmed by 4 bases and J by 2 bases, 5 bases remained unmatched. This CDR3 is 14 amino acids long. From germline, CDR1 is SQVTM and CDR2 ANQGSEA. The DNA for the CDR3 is TGCAGCGTTGTAGGCGGGGGGAACACAGATACGCAGTATTTT. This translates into CSVVGGGNTDTQYF.

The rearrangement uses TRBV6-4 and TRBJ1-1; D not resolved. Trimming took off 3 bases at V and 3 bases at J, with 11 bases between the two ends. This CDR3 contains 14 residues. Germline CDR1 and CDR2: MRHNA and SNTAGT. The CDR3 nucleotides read TGTGCCAGCAGTGAAGGAGGCGAGGACACTGAAGCTTTCTTT. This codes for CASSEGGEDTEAFF.

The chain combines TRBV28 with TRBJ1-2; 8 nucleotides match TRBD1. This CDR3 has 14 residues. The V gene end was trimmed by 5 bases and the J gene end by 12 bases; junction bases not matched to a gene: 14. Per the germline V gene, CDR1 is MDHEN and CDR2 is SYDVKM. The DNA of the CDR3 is TGTGCCAGCAGTCCCCCAGACAGGGGCCGCCCGGACACCTTC. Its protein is CASSPPDRGRPDTF.

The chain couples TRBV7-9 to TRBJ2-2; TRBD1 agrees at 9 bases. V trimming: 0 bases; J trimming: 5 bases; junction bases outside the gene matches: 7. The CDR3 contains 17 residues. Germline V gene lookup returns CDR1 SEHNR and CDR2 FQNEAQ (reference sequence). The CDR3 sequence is CASSLAAGTGWTGELFF. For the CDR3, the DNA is TGTGCCAGCAGCTTAGCGGCCGGGACAGGGTGGACCGGGGAGCTGTTTTTT.

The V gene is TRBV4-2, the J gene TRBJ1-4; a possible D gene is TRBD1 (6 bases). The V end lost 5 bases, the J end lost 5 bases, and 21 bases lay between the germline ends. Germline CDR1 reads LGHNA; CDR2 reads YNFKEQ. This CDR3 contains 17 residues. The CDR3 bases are TGTGCCAGCAGCTCTAACCTGGCAGGGGCGCAGAATGAAAAACTGTTTTTT. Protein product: CASSSNLAGAQNEKLFF.